These T cell receptor beta chains were read from a single sample in a study of blood T cell repertoires in COVID-19. Some clones are missing from TCRdb's copy, which holds only in-frame ones; the method was immunoSEQ multiplex PCR. The table lists 300,000 to 350,000 clones, 65% to 90% of them singletons. Sequenced input: PBMCs or T cells enriched from blood (not recorded which). The receptor set was obtained from a woman between 35 and 50 years old with acute COVID-19. Both conserved end residues are part of each CDR3. D genes are given only for firm matches. Clone size is not always given. Where it is, it says once, few, many or a class for expanded clones.

>TRBV28|.|TRBJ2-3|.
TGTGCCAGCAGTTTATCAGGGGTCGGAGATACGCAGTATTTT
CASSLSGVGDTQYF
>TRBV5-8|.|TRBJ2-4|.
TGTGCCAGCAGCCCTCGTCGGACTCTAGCCAAAAACATTCAGTACTTC
CASSPRRTLAKNIQYF
>TRBV7-9|.|TRBJ2-3|.
TGTGCCAGCAGCTTAGAAGGGGCAGCTAGCACAGATACGCAGTATTTT
CASSLEGAASTDTQYF
>TRBV5-5|TRBD1|TRBJ1-2|.
TGTGCCAGCAGCTCGGGACAGGGTCTAGAGAATGGCTACACCTTC
CASSSGQGLENGYTF
>TRBV2|.|TRBJ2-5|.
TGTGCCAGCAGTGAACGAGGGAGGCGGGAAGAGACCCAGTACTTC
CASSERGRREETQYF
>TRBV12-3/TRBV12-4|.|TRBJ1-1|.
TGTGCCAGCAGCGGCGCTAGGAACACTGAAGCTTTCTTT
CASSGARNTEAFF
>TRBV19|TRBD2|TRBJ2-1|.
TGTGCCAGTAGTCCGCTACCGGGACTAGCGGGAGGACCCGTACCTAACAATGAGCAGTTCTTC
CASSPLPGLAGGPVPNNEQFF
>TRBV4-3|.|TRBJ1-4|.
TGCGCCAGCAGCCAAGAACCCGGACTAGGAAAACTGTTTTTT
CASSQEPGLGKLFF
>TRBV3-1/TRBV3-2|.|TRBJ2-5|once
TGTGCCAGCAGCCAAGATTCCAAGCCCCAAGAGACCCAGTACTTC
CASSQDSKPQETQYF
>TRBV18|TRBD1|TRBJ2-3|.
TGTGCCAGCTACTTCACCCGGGACAGTGTCGATACGCAGTATTTT
CASYFTRDSVDTQYF
>TRBV3-1/TRBV3-2|.|TRBJ1-5|.
TGTGCCAGCAGCCAAGGAACTTCAGGGTCAAGGCCCCAGCATTTT
CASSQGTSGSRPQHF
>TRBV7-2|.|TRBJ2-1|.
TGTGCCAGCAGCTTATGGGCAGAGAATGAGCAGTTCTTC
CASSLWAENEQFF
>TRBV7-6|TRBD2|TRBJ2-3|.
TGTGCCAGCAGCTTAGCGGCTAGCGGGGGGGCGGCAGATACGCAGTATTTT
CASSLAASGGAADTQYF
>TRBV20-1|.|TRBJ1-5|.
TGCAGTGCTAGTTCGGACAGTGGACGAGATCAGCCCCAGCATTTT
CSASSDSGRDQPQHF
>TRBV7-9|TRBD1|TRBJ2-3|.
TGTGCCAGCAGCACAGGACAGGGACCCACAGATACGCAGTATTTT
CASSTGQGPTDTQYF
>TRBV28|.|TRBJ1-1|.
TGTGCCAGCAGTTTTTTACAGCCATATGAAGCTTTCTTT
CASSFLQPYEAFF
>TRBV7-8|.|TRBJ1-1|.
TGTGCCAGCAGCTTACCCTGGACAGAGAACACTGAAGCTTTCTTT
CASSLPWTENTEAFF
>TRBV7-9|.|TRBJ1-1|.
TGTGCCAGCAGCCTCAGGCTTGAAGCTTTCTTT
CASSLRLEAFF
>TRBV24-1|TRBD2|TRBJ2-3|.
TGTGCCACCAGTGATTTCGCGGGGGGGGGCACAGATACGCAGTATTTT
CATSDFAGGGTDTQYF
>TRBV19|.|TRBJ1-3|.
TGTGCCAGTAGTGAGGGACAAGGAATCTCTGGAAACACCATATATTTT
CASSEGQGISGNTIYF
>TRBV7-3|.|TRBJ2-2|.
TGTGCCAGCAGCTCGACAGGCCGCGCGAACACCGGGGAGCTGTTTTTT
CASSSTGRANTGELFF
>TRBV7-2|.|TRBJ1-6|.
TGTGCCAGCAGCCCTAGGGGGATTTCATCTTCACCCCTCCACTTT
CASSPRGISSSPLHF
>TRBV3-1/TRBV3-2|.|TRBJ2-7|.
TGTGCCGACCGTCAGGGGACCTCCTACGAGCAGTACTTC
CADRQGTSYEQYF
>TRBV6-2/TRBV6-3|.|TRBJ2-5|few
TGTGCCAGCAGCCTATTTGGACAGCAAGAGACCCAGTACTTC
CASSLFGQQETQYF
>TRBV1|.|TRBJ2-1|.
TGCACCAGCCCTAGCGGGGACGCCCGGGATGAGCAGTTCTTC
CTSPSGDARDEQFF
>TRBV6-5|TRBD1|TRBJ1-1|.
TGTGCCATAAGACAGGGGACAATGAACACTGAAGCTTTCTTT
CAIRQGTMNTEAFF
>TRBV7-2|TRBD2|TRBJ2-3|.
TGTGCCAGCAGCACCCGACTAGCGGGGGGCATAGATACGCAGTATTTT
CASSTRLAGGIDTQYF
>TRBV4-2|TRBD1|TRBJ1-1|.
TGTGCCAGCAGAAAGGGACAGGGAGACACTGAAGCTTTCTTT
CASRKGQGDTEAFF
>TRBV7-3|.|TRBJ2-5|.
TGTGCCAGCAGCTTAGGGTTTGGCGGGGACCAAGAGACCCAGTACTTC
CASSLGFGGDQETQYF
>TRBV9|.|TRBJ1-3|.
TGTGCCAGCAGCCCCACACAGGGAATCGCGAACACCATATATTTT
CASSPTQGIANTIYF
>TRBV5-4|.|TRBJ1-2|.
TGTGCCTTCACGTCCGCCACCGACAGTCTCTATGGCTACACCTTC
CAFTSATDSLYGYTF
>TRBV5-1|.|TRBJ2-2|.
TGCGCCAGCAGCGGCGGCGGGAACTCTGGGGAGCTGTTTTTT
CASSGGGNSGELFF
>TRBV3-1/TRBV3-2|TRBD2|TRBJ2-5|.
TGTGCCAGCAGCCCGAGTAGCGGGGGACAAGAGACCCAGTACTTC
CASSPSSGGQETQYF
>TRBV5-4|TRBD2|TRBJ2-1|.
TGTGCCAGCAGCTTGGGGGGACTAGCGGGAAGCTCCTACAATGAGCAGTTCTTC
CASSLGGLAGSSYNEQFF
>TRBV5-1|.|TRBJ2-2|.
TGCGCCAGCAGCTTTTGGGCCGCGAACACCGGGGAGCTGTTTTTT
CASSFWAANTGELFF
>TRBV7-9|TRBD1|TRBJ1-6|.
TGTGCCAGCAGCTTAGGGACAGGGGTTGGGAAAAATTCACCCCTCCACTTT
CASSLGTGVGKNSPLHF
>TRBV5-1|.|TRBJ1-5|once
TGCGCCAGCAGCTTGGCTGCGGGACTCAATCAGCCCCAGCATTTT
CASSLAAGLNQPQHF
>TRBV18|TRBD1|TRBJ1-1|.
TGTGCCAGCTCTCCAGGACAGGTGAACACTGAAGCTTTCTTT
CASSPGQVNTEAFF